This TCR beta chain was profiled in a study of blood T cell repertoires in COVID-19. The overall study: Material from acute and convalescent COVID-19 was sourced from the United States, Italy and Spain. The cDNA or gDNA used as material had been derived from T cells, B-cell-depleted T cells, or PBMCs.

CDR1 is MDHEN, CDR2 SYDVKM, per germline. V lost 5 bases and J lost 2, with 12 bases in between. There are 14 residues in the CDR3. Per the original methods: Amplified reference gene primers provided the basis for estimating nucleated cell counts. Generated by immunoSEQ multiplex PCR, the TCRdb table keeps only in-frame clones and is missing some. The V and J calls and clone size are taken from that table; D and trimming were inferred from the DNA. Of tens of thousands of clones listed, 85% to 90% were seen once; the top ten hold 4.8%. The receptor's source is a man aged 55 to 70 with acute or convalescent COVID-19. The chain recombines TRBV28 with TRBJ1-1; possibly TRBD1 for D (5 bases). The specimen sequenced was peripheral blood. The CDR3 loop reads CASSLGGSNTEAFF. The CDR3, as DNA: TGTGCCAGCAGTCTCGGGGGGAGTAACACTGAAGCTTTCTTT.